Below, 25 T cell receptor beta chains from the same sample are listed, as sequenced in a study of T cells in Graves' hyperthyroidism and ophthalmopathy. Researchers amplified the TCR beta CDR3 regions from RNA transcripts. HTBI primers were the set used in a first-round RT-PCR of the TCR CDR3. Via MiXCR, TCRdb re-called the multiplex PCR reads, giving one row per CDR3 protein. The sample records fewer than 550,000 distinct CDR3 sequences, 15% to 18% being singletons. What was sequenced was blood. The receptors come from a woman aged 18-29 years with Graves' hyperthyroidism.

Many counts were recorded for this clonotype. V usage is TRBV2 and J usage is TRBJ1-1; D perhaps matches TRBD1 (6 bases). The CDR3 extends over 12 amino acids. CDR1 SNHLY and CDR2 FYNNEI come from the germline V gene. Trimming left V 8 bases short and J 1 base short, with 8 bases between. The CDR3 bases are TGTGCCAGCCGGGACAAGAACACTGAAGCTTTCTTT. This translates into CASRDKNTEAFF. Supplemented by reference TRBV2 and TRBJ1-1, the full variable domain reads EPEVTQTPSHQVTQMGQEVILRCVPISNHLYFYWYRQILGQKVEFLVSFYNNEISEKSEIFDDQFSVERPDGSNFTLKIRSTKLEDSAMYFCASRDKNTEAFFGQGTRLTVV.

In regard to this clonotype: Germline and junction disagree at one end, which may indicate a read error. This chain joins TRBV3-1 and TRBJ2-3, with D uncertain. CDR1 is LGHDT, CDR2 YNNKEL, per germline (reference sequence). The CDR3 length is 12 residues. CDR3 amino acids: CASIQERDTQYF. DNA of the CDR3: TGTGCCAGCATCCAAGAACGAGATACGCAGTATTTT.

There are many counts of this clonotype. The chain employs TRBV5-1 and TRBJ1-2; 7 nucleotides agree with TRBD1. The trim removed 3 bases at V and 0 bases at J, leaving 2 bases unmatched. The germline V gene has CDR1 SGHRS and CDR2 YFSETQ. This CDR3 has 14 amino acids. The CDR3 region is CASSSRGPNYGYTF. Written as DNA, the CDR3 is TGCGCCAGCAGCTCAAGGGGGCCTAACTATGGCTACACCTTC.

This clonotype has a count of ten or more. The CDR3 sequence is CASSQDNSELGRTDYGYTF. The CDR3 DNA reads as TGTGCCAGCAGCCAAGATAATTCTGAATTGGGGCGGACGGATTATGGCTACACCTTC. The chain carries TRBV3-1 and TRBJ1-2, with a possible D match to TRBD1 (5 bases). The CDR3 extends over 19 amino acids. Deletions cut 0 bases from V and 5 bases from J, with 25 bases between. Germline values: CDR1 LGHDT, CDR2 YNNKEL (reference sequence).

This clonotype showed up just a few times. A much bigger clone sits one base away, suggesting this may be a read error. The chain combines TRBV2 with TRBJ2-1; the D gene could be TRBD1 or TRBD2 (7 bases each). This CDR3 comprises 15 residues. The germline CDR1 and CDR2 sequences are SNHLY and FYNNEI. V lost 4 bases and J lost 2, with 12 bases in between. The CDR3 bases are TGTGCCAGCAGTGTCCAGGGGGGGACCTACAATGAGCAGTTCTTC. Translation: CASSVQGGTYNEQFF.

The V call is TRBV7-3, the J call TRBJ2-3; 10 bases match TRBD2. The CDR3 is 17 residues long. Trimming removed 0 bases from V and 5 bases from J; junction bases left unmatched: 8. Germline lookup yields CDR1 SGHTA and CDR2 FQGTGA. The CDR3 protein is CASSLTASGGGGDTQYF. In nucleotides, the CDR3 is TGTGCCAGCAGCTTAACGGCCAGCGGGGGGGGGGGAGATACGCAGTATTTT.

This clonotype has ten or more counts. V and J are TRBV28 and TRBJ1-6, with D possibly matching TRBD1 (6 bases). Germline loops: CDR1 MDHEN, CDR2 SYDVKM. Trimming stripped 4 bases from V and 7 bases from J, with 14 bases between. The CDR3 is made up of 15 amino acids. CDR3 nucleotide sequence: TGTGCCAGCAGTTCACCCACGGGGGCCAATTCACCCCTCCACTTT. Translated: CASSSPTGANSPLHF.

This clonotype was seen many times. V and J are TRBV7-6 and TRBJ1-2; TRBD1 matches 9 bases. This CDR3 region has 18 residues. Germline CDR1 SGHVS, CDR2 FNYEAQ. Losses at the gene ends were 0 bases for V and 2 bases for J; bases not matched to a gene: 10. Here the CDR3 reads CASSLAGTGSRGNYGYTF. Written as DNA, the CDR3 is TGTGCCAGCAGCTTAGCAGGGACAGGGTCTAGAGGAAACTATGGCTACACCTTC.

The chain couples TRBV12-3 or TRBV12-4 to TRBJ1-1, with D tentatively TRBD1 (6 bases). CDR3 size: 16 residues. V shed 5 bases and J shed 1 base, with 17 bases lying between them. Here the CDR3 reads CASSPLRGDRNTEAFF. DNA of the CDR3: TGTGCCAGCAGTCCCCTTAGGGGGGATCGGAACACTGAAGCTTTCTTT.

V gene TRBV20-1 combines with J gene TRBJ2-3; 10 bases line up with TRBD2. V was clipped by 2 bases and J by 2 bases; unmatched bases: 16. The germline gives CDR1 DFQATT, CDR2 SNEGSKA (reference sequence). The CDR3 length is 19 residues. The CDR3 reads CSARSEAGSSGGLTDTQYF. DNA for the CDR3: TGCAGTGCTAGATCAGAAGCTGGATCTAGCGGGGGTCTCACAGATACGCAGTATTTT.

This clonotype was picked up many times. The chain recombines TRBV6-2 or TRBV6-3 with TRBJ1-3; D unclear. The ends were cut back, 0 bases at V and 9 bases at J, with 12 bases in the middle. This CDR3 is built from 14 residues. The V gene's germline CDR1 is MNHEY and CDR2 SVGEGT. The CDR3 nucleotides are TGTGCCAGCAGTTACTCAGGAGGAGTGGCCACCATATATTTT. Encoded protein: CASSYSGGVATIYF.

This chain uses TRBV5-6 with TRBJ2-7, with D tentatively TRBD1 (6 bases). V gave up 3 bases and J gave up 2 bases, with 12 bases separating them. The CDR3 has 14 amino acids. The germline V gene has CDR1 SGHDT and CDR2 YYEEEE. CDR3 amino acids: CASSSRQDPYEQYF. The CDR3 region has the DNA TGTGCCAGCAGCTCCCGACAGGATCCCTACGAGCAGTACTTC.

V is TRBV11-2 and J is TRBJ2-3; D tentatively fits TRBD1 or TRBD2 (5 bases each). The CDR3 contains 14 residues. The germline V gene has CDR1 SGHAT and CDR2 FQNNGV. Trimming took 5 bases from V and 5 from J, leaving 14 bases between them. CDR3: CASSLVGTGDTQYF. DNA for the CDR3: TGTGCCAGCAGCCTAGTGGGGACCGGAGATACGCAGTATTTT.

This clonotype was seen repeatedly, ten times or more. The CDR3 DNA follows: TGTGCCAGCGGACTAGATCGCGAGCAGTACTTC. It translates to CASGLDREQYF. This chain connects TRBV2 to TRBJ2-7; 7 bases line up with TRBD2. Trimming at V came to 8 bases and at J to 6 bases, leaving 4 bases not matched to a gene. Germline V lookup: CDR1 SNHLY, CDR2 FYNNEI. The CDR3 contains 11 residues. Full variable domain (rest looked up from reference TRBV2 and TRBJ2-7): EPEVTQTPSHQVTQMGQEVILRCVPISNHLYFYWYRQILGQKVEFLVSFYNNEISEKSEIFDDQFSVERPDGSNFTLKIRSTKLEDSAMYFCASGLDREQYFGPGTRLTVT.

Many counts were recorded for this clonotype. The genes are TRBV15 and TRBJ1-4; the match to TRBD1 covers 7 bases. The CDR3 spans 15 residues. In germline, CDR1 is LNHNV, CDR2 YYDKDF (reference sequence). Germline trimming cut 5 bases from V and 8 bases from J; bases unmatched to any gene: 11. The CDR3 DNA reads TGTGCCACCAGCGGCGAGGGGGCGGCGAGAGAAAAACTGTTTTTT. Amino acids: CATSGEGAAREKLFF.

This clonotype showed up many times. The chain has TRBV10-2 and TRBJ1-1; D is unclear. The ends were cut back, 6 bases at V and 0 bases at J, with 8 bases in the middle. The CDR3 extends over 13 amino acids. Germline V CDR1 and CDR2: WSHSY, SAAADI. The CDR3 protein is CASSPYMNTEAFF. The CDR3 DNA sequence: TGCGCCAGCAGCCCGTACATGAACACTGAAGCTTTCTTT.

The chain is built from TRBV24-1 and TRBJ1-3; no definite D call. CDR1 is KGHDR, CDR2 SFDVKD, per germline. V was clipped by 12 bases and J by 4 bases, with 18 bases between them. The length of the CDR3 is 14 residues. CDR3 loop: CAASTSSTGNTIYF. The CDR3 DNA follows: TGTGCCGCCTCGACTTCCTCGACAGGAAACACCATATATTTT.

This clonotype showed up many times. The chain joins TRBV20-1 to TRBJ2-2; TRBD2 matches at 12 bases. The V gene's germline CDR1 is DFQATT and CDR2 SNEGSKA (reference sequence). The CDR3 covers 18 residues. V lost 4 bases and J lost 6; bases outside the gene matches: 15. The chain's CDR3 is CSAMGTGDRLAGAGELFF. Written as DNA, the CDR3 is TGCAGTGCTATGGGGACAGGAGACCGACTAGCGGGAGCCGGGGAGCTGTTTTTT.

This clonotype was recorded at least ten times. V is TRBV6-1 and J is TRBJ1-2; possible D gene TRBD1, 5 bases. V was cut by 9 bases and J by 8 bases, with 22 bases left in between. This CDR3 comprises 14 residues. Germline V gene data show CDR1 as MNHNS and CDR2 as SASEGT. In DNA, the CDR3 is TGTGCCAGTCTTTCCACCCGGCAGGGAGGCGGCTACACCTTC. Translated: CASLSTRQGGGYTF.

Many counts were recorded for this clonotype. This chain links TRBV9 with TRBJ2-3, with 8 bases matching TRBD2. With 5 bases clipped from V and 2 bases from J, the junction kept 10 bases outside the gene matches. This CDR3 region has 16 residues. The germline V gene encodes CDR1 SGDLS and CDR2 YYNGEE. The CDR3 region has the DNA TGTGCCAGCAGTAAGGGACTAGGGGTTTACACAGATACGCAGTATTTT. Its protein product is CASSKGLGVYTDTQYF. The whole variable domain, filled in from reference TRBV9 and TRBJ2-3, reads DSGVTQTPKHLITATGQRVTLRCSPRSGDLSVYWYQQSLDQGLQFLIQYYNGEERAKGNILERFSAQQFPDLHSELNLSSLELGDSALYFCASSKGLGVYTDTQYFGPGTRLTVL.

This clonotype was seen many times. The chain has TRBV5-1 and TRBJ2-7, with TRBD1 as a possible D gene (5 bases). The CDR3 totals 13 residues. Trimming removed 4 bases from V and 3 bases from J, with 11 bases in between. Germline-derived CDR1 and CDR2 are SGHRS and YFSETQ. The CDR3 spells CASSTLTDYEQYF. CDR3 sequence (DNA): TGCGCCAGCAGCACCCTGACAGACTACGAGCAGTACTTC.

This clonotype has at least ten counts. This chain links TRBV6-1 with TRBJ2-7; no clear D. The CDR3 consists of 11 residues. V lost 3 bases and J 7 bases, leaving 7 bases between the germline ends. Germline assignment: CDR1 MNHNS and CDR2 SASEGT. The CDR3 DNA follows: TGTGCCAGCAGTGATAGACTGGAGCAGTACTTC. It translates to CASSDRLEQYF.

This clonotype has at least ten counts. V and J are TRBV5-1 and TRBJ1-1; no firm D call. The CDR3 covers 15 residues. Germline V lookup: CDR1 SGHRS, CDR2 YFSETQ. V lost 4 bases, J lost 5 bases, and 18 bases lay in between. For the CDR3, the DNA is TGCGCCAGCAGCCCAAGCCCCAGTATGGGAACTGAAGCTTTCTTT. As protein: CASSPSPSMGTEAFF.

This clonotype was seen at least ten times. This rearrangement joins TRBV3-1 to TRBJ1-6; unclear D gene. The CDR3 is 12 residues long. Trimming left V 4 bases short and J 7 bases short, with 5 bases between. Germline lookup yields CDR1 LGHDT and CDR2 YNNKEL (reference sequence). The CDR3 nucleotides are TGTGCCAGCAGCCTGGAAAATTCACCCCTCCACTTT. This encodes CASSLENSPLHF.

The rearrangement links TRBV5-6 to TRBJ2-1; 7 nucleotides line up with TRBD2. CDR3 length equals 15 residues. J gave up 4 bases and V 1 base, and 5 bases lay outside the gene matches. CDR1 and CDR2 from the germline V gene are SGHDT and YYEEEE. CDR3 sequence: CASSLRLADYNEQFF. The DNA for the CDR3 is TGTGCCAGCAGCTTGAGGCTAGCGGATTACAATGAGCAGTTCTTC.